The rows below give T cell receptor beta chains drawn from one sample of a study of post-analysis software for immune sequencing data. MiXCR, run by TCRdb on the PCR reads, gives a single entry per CDR3 protein. Of roughly 800,000 distinct CDR3 sequences detected, approximately 57% appear once; the ten largest clones hold 4.6%. The sequencing sample was made of blood. The receptors here all came from a girl aged 10 to 17 with multiple sclerosis. CDR3s include the opening cysteine and the closing phenylalanine or tryptophan. Fields, in order: clone size, V gene, J gene, D gene, CDR3 DNA, CDR3 protein. The D gene is left open where the match is weak. Rows may omit the clone size; those that give it use once, few, many or a size class.

few	TRBV11-2	TRBJ2-4	-	TGTGCCAGCAGCTTAGTAGTCGGCAAGTACTTC	CASSLVVGKYF
-	TRBV21-1	TRBJ2-6	-	TGTGCCAGCAGCAATAAGCTAACATTTTGGGGCAGGGGGTTAACGTCTGGGGCCAACGTCCTGACTTTC	CASSNKLTFWGRGLTSGANVLTF
once	TRBV20-1	TRBJ1-6	-	TGCAGTGCGCTACCTAAGCGGAGGCCCAAACATAATTCACCCCTCCACTTT	CSALPKRRPKHNSPLHF
-	TRBV20-1	TRBJ2-3	-	TGCAGTGCCTGGAGGGATACGCAGTATTTT	CSAWRDTQYF
-	TRBV3-1	TRBJ2-3	TRBD1	TGTGCCAGCAGCCAGGGACAGGCCTCAGATACGCAGTATTTT	CASSQGQASDTQYF
-	TRBV6-4	TRBJ2-3	TRBD2	TGTGCCAGCAGTGACTCGACGAGCGGGGGAGGGACAGATACGCAGTATTTT	CASSDSTSGGGTDTQYF
-	TRBV10-3	TRBJ2-3	-	TGTGCCATCAGTGAGTCGAGCAGACCGAACACAGATACGCAGTATTTT	CAISESSRPNTDTQYF
few	TRBV5-6	TRBJ2-7	TRBD2	TGTGCCAGCAGCTTGGAGGGGACTAGCGTAAACGAGCAGTACTTC	CASSLEGTSVNEQYF
-	TRBV29-1	TRBJ2-1	TRBD2	TGCAGCGGTGAGGGGACTAGCGGAAGCTCCTACAATGAGCAGTTCTTC	CSGEGTSGSSYNEQFF
-	TRBV7-2	TRBJ2-1	TRBD2	TGTGCCAGCAGCTTAGCGCGGGTAGCGGGGGATTCCTACAATGAGCAGTTCTTC	CASSLARVAGDSYNEQFF
-	TRBV7-6	TRBJ1-6	-	TGTGCCAGCAGCTTAGGATCAGGGCCCGCTAATTCACCCCTCCACTTT	CASSLGSGPANSPLHF
-	TRBV20-1	TRBJ2-6	-	TGCAGTGCTAGAGATCCGGGTTCTGGGGCCAACGTCCTGACTTTC	CSARDPGSGANVLTF
-	TRBV6-5	TRBJ1-2	TRBD1	TGTGCCAGCGGGCAGGGGGTGGGCTACACCTTC	CASGQGVGYTF
few	TRBV3-1	TRBJ2-1	TRBD1	TGTGCCAGCAGCCAGAGACAGGGGGCTAATGAGCAGTTCTTC	CASSQRQGANEQFF
-	TRBV20-1	TRBJ2-7	TRBD2	TGCAGTGCTAGAAGAGCGGGGGAGGGCGAGCAGTACTTC	CSARRAGEGEQYF
-	TRBV21-1	TRBJ1-2	-	TGTGCCAGCAGCAAACTGGCGGACGGCTTATATGGCTACACCTTC	CASSKLADGLYGYTF